Listed here is a single T cell receptor (beta chain). The repertoire was sequenced with immunoSEQ multiplex PCR; TCRdb's copy has only in-frame clones and lacks some. Among 20,000 to 25,000 clones, more than 85% were seen once, and the ten largest hold about 8%. The data were taken from a study of T cell changes during pregnancy in multiple sclerosis. CDR1 MNHNY and CDR2 SVGAGI come from the germline V gene (reference sequence). The length of the CDR3 is 12 residues. The chain combines TRBV6-6 with TRBJ2-5, with 8 bases that match TRBD1. With the DNA end fitting TRBJ2-7 better, the J assignment may be wrong. This TCR was sampled from a female donor with multiple sclerosis, enrolled in a pregnancy study. The source material was CD8+ T cells from peripheral blood mononuclear cells, sampled after pregnancy. The CDR3 nucleotides are TGTGCCACCGGACAGGGAATGTACGAGCAGTACTTC. It yields the protein CATGQGMYEQYF.